The sequence of this TCR beta chain was determined in a study of shared clonotypes between healthy human individuals. Study in general: The donors, a couple of women and a few men, were aged 18 to 49.

The protocol was immunoSEQ multiplex PCR, while the TCRdb copy is restricted to in-frame clones and leaves out a portion. Of some 980,000 clones listed, roughly 72% are singletons. Germline-derived CDR1 and CDR2 are SNHLY and FYNNEI. The CDR3 has 13 amino acids. With 2 bases removed from V and 6 bases from J, the gap between germline ends came to 10 bases. Sequencing was carried out using memory CD4+ T cells sorted from blood. This sample's subset: CD45RA-negative fraction. The rearrangement links TRBV2 to TRBJ1-1; D remains ambiguous. The TCR was taken from a man aged 18 to 29 in good health. The CDR3 sequence is CASSERLQAEAFF. CDR3 in DNA: TGTGCCAGCAGTGAAAGGTTACAAGCTGAAGCTTTCTTT.